This T cell receptor (beta chain) was retrieved from a study of identical twins. Via MiXCR, TCRdb re-called the 5' RACE reads, giving one row per CDR3 protein. The sample includes a few hundred thousand distinct CDR3 sequences, roughly an eighth seen only once; the top ten take approximately 0.98%. General study findings and limits: Researchers caution that invariant MAIT and iNKT cells could partly confound zero-insertion analyses.

About this clonotype itself: What it binds is not known.

The germline CDR1 and CDR2 sequences are LGHDT and YNNKEL (reference sequence). This CDR3 comprises 11 residues. Trimming cost V 3 bases and J 6 bases, with 6 bases left between them. This sample was shared with a second study, whose subject was yellow fever vaccine responses in identical twins.

V and J are TRBV3-1 and TRBJ2-7; D gene ambiguous. This TCR derives from a woman between 18 and 29 years old in good health. What was sequenced was CD4+ T cells sorted from blood. CDR3 amino acids: CASSQSSEQYF. The CDR3 bases are TGTGCCAGCAGCCAGTCTTCCGAGCAGTACTTC.